This T cell receptor (beta chain) was captured in a study of shared clonotypes between healthy human individuals. Sequenced by immunoSEQ multiplex PCR; TCRdb stores in-frame clones only, minus some. The sample shows about half a million clones, almost 80% of them seen only once. Per germline, CDR1 MDHEN and CDR2 SYDVKM. CDR3 size: 11 residues. V lost 11 bases and J 11 bases, leaving 15 bases between the germline ends. Sequenced: PBMCs. The sequence came from a woman aged 40 to 50 in good health. Some clones in this sample may be carry-over from other donors' samples. This chain uses TRBV28 with TRBJ2-2; D possibly matches TRBD1 or TRBD2 (5 bases each). The CDR3 protein is CAGGAARELFF. The CDR3 bases are TGTGCCGGGGGAGCCGCGCGAGAGCTGTTTTTT.